These 12 T cell receptor beta chains came from one sample sequenced in a study of early T cells in non-severe SARS-CoV-2 infection. TCRdb reprocessed the 5' RACE reads via MiXCR and lists one record per CDR3 protein. The sample comprises roughly 80,000 distinct CDR3 sequences, about an eighth of which are singletons, and approximately 3.3% rests with the top ten. Material: whole blood. The source of these receptors is an adult who was a healthcare worker with PCR-confirmed SARS-CoV-2 infection or an uninfected control (not recorded which).

This clonotype was counted many times. This rearrangement joins TRBV3-1 to TRBJ2-1; TRBD2 aligns across 7 bases. CDR3 length: 14 residues. CDR1 is LGHDT, CDR2 YNNKEL, per germline (reference sequence). J was trimmed by 5 bases and V by 2 bases; bases with no gene match: 3. The DNA of the CDR3 is TGTGCCAGCAGCCAATGGCTAGCGGACAATGAGCAGTTCTTC. As protein: CASSQWLADNEQFF.

V is TRBV28 and J is TRBJ2-3, with D tentatively TRBD2 (5 bases). CDR1 MDHEN and CDR2 SYDVKM come from the germline V gene. The CDR3 spans 18 residues. Trimming took 1 base from V and 1 from J, leaving 18 bases between them. CDR3 sequence: CASSLSASWEWGTDTQYF. The CDR3 DNA reads as TGTGCCAGCAGTTTATCGGCTTCTTGGGAGTGGGGCACAGATACGCAGTATTTT.

This clonotype came up many times. The chain combines TRBV14 with TRBJ2-7, with D uncertain. Trimming left V 2 bases short and J 1 base short, with 3 bases between. The CDR3 is 12 amino acids. Per the germline V gene, CDR1 is SGHDN and CDR2 is FVKESK. Written as DNA, the CDR3 is TGTGCCAGCAGCCAATTGTCCTACGAGCAGTACTTC. Its protein product is CASSQLSYEQYF. Combining the CDR3 with reference TRBV14 and TRBJ2-7 gives the whole variable domain EAGVTQFPSHSVIEKGQTVTLRCDPISGHDNLYWYRRVMGKEIKFLLHFVKESKQDESGMPNNRFLAERTGGTYSTLKVQPAELEDSGVYFCASSQLSYEQYFGPGTRLTVT.

V and J are TRBV12-3 or TRBV12-4 and TRBJ1-2; no clear D gene. There are 12 residues in the CDR3. V was pared by 5 bases and J by 7 bases, with 11 bases between. The DNA of the CDR3 is TGTGCCAGCAGTGCAGGACCTTCTGGCTACACCTTC. This gives the protein CASSAGPSGYTF.

This chain uses TRBV11-2 with TRBJ2-7; D might be TRBD2 (5 bases). Germline CDR1 and CDR2: SGHAT and FQNNGV. The ends were cut back, 1 base at V and 0 bases at J, with 13 bases in the middle. The CDR3 length is 16 residues. The CDR3 loop reads CASSLASGSSSYEQYF. The DNA for the CDR3 is TGTGCCAGCAGCTTAGCGTCGGGGAGTTCCTCCTACGAGCAGTACTTC.

This rearrangement joins TRBV24-1 to TRBJ2-1; 10 bases line up with TRBD2. Germline V gives CDR1 KGHDR, CDR2 SFDVKD. The junction had 2 bases not matched to a gene; V was cut back by 4 bases and J by 3 bases. The CDR3 runs to 15 residues. CDR3 sequence reads: CATSEAGGIYNEQFF. In DNA form, the CDR3 reads TGTGCCACCAGTGAAGCGGGAGGGATCTACAATGAGCAGTTCTTC.

This clonotype was observed a handful of times. The gene calls are TRBV6-5 and TRBJ2-6; 8 nucleotides align to TRBD1. This CDR3 is 18 amino acids long. Germline V lookup: CDR1 MNHEY, CDR2 SVGAGI. Trimming removed 6 bases from V and 0 bases from J; junction bases left unmatched: 10. CDR3 in DNA: TGTGCCAGCAGCCCCGGACAGGGTGCTTCCTCTGGGGCCAACGTCCTGACTTTC. Its translation: CASSPGQGASSGANVLTF.

This clonotype was recorded a few times. The chain carries TRBV5-1 and TRBJ2-3; 10 bases match TRBD1. The CDR3 has 18 amino acids. V lost 0 bases, J lost 0 bases, and 7 bases stayed unmatched. Germline CDR1 and CDR2: SGHRS and YFSETQ. The CDR3 loop is CASSLGGQGVPSTDTQYF. CDR3 bases: TGCGCCAGCAGCTTGGGTGGACAGGGGGTTCCTAGCACAGATACGCAGTATTTT. Filled out from reference TRBV5-1 and TRBJ2-3, the complete variable domain reads KAGVTQTPRYLIKTRGQQVTLSCSPISGHRSVSWYQQTPGQGLQFLFEYFSETQRNKGNFPGRFSGRQFSNSRSEMNVSTLELGDSALYLCASSLGGQGVPSTDTQYFGPGTRLTVL.

In this sample, this clonotype turned up a few times. This sequence joins TRBV18 and TRBJ1-1; no firm D call. The length of the CDR3 is 13 residues. Deletions cut 3 bases from V and 5 bases from J, with 10 bases between. Per the germline V gene, CDR1 is KGHSH and CDR2 is LQKENI. The CDR3 region is CASSPSLGTEAFF. In nucleotides, the CDR3 is TGTGCCAGCTCACCCTCATTGGGGACTGAAGCTTTCTTT.

This clonotype came up many times. The chain combines TRBV2 with TRBJ2-1; possibly TRBD2 for D (5 bases). Germline lookup yields CDR1 SNHLY and CDR2 FYNNEI. CDR3 length equals 14 residues. V was clipped by 3 bases and J by 3 bases, with 9 bases between them. CDR3 protein: CASSESGIYNEQFF. DNA for the CDR3: TGTGCCAGCAGTGAGTCGGGGATCTACAATGAGCAGTTCTTC.

V and J are TRBV18 and TRBJ1-1, with TRBD1 as a possible D gene (6 bases). This CDR3 has 13 amino acids. V lost 1 base, J lost 8 bases, and 11 bases lay in between. The germline CDR1 and CDR2 sequences are KGHSH and LQKENI. The chain's CDR3 is CASSPQTGGEAFF. Written as DNA, the CDR3 is TGTGCCAGCTCACCACAGACAGGAGGGGAAGCTTTCTTT.

This clonotype was picked up many times. The rearrangement joins TRBV2 to TRBJ1-5; 9 bases align to TRBD1. In germline, CDR1 is SNHLY, CDR2 FYNNEI. The V and J ends lost 4 bases and 5 bases, in that order; junction bases with no gene match: 6. This CDR3 has 15 residues. CDR3 bases: TGTGCCAGCAGTGGGGAGGACAGGGGTTATCAGCCCCAGCATTTT. It specifies CASSGEDRGYQPQHF. The entire variable domain, with the rest obtained from reference TRBV2 and TRBJ1-5, is as follows: EPEVTQTPSHQVTQMGQEVILRCVPISNHLYFYWYRQILGQKVEFLVSFYNNEISEKSEIFDDQFSVERPDGSNFTLKIRSTKLEDSAMYFCASSGEDRGYQPQHFGDGTRLSIL.